The 14 T cell receptor beta chains below all came from one sample that was sequenced in a study of regulatory T cells in long-lasting Graves disease. With iRepertoire HTBI primers and Arm-PCR of CDR3 regions, TCR beta libraries were built. In TCRdb, the multiplex PCR reads were re-called with MiXCR into one record per CDR3 protein. The sample has over 650,000 distinct CDR3 sequences, about 32% seen once. The time point: persistent/refractory GD, antithyroid drugs over 5 years with positive TRAb. The TCR library was prepared using RNA isolated from PBMCs. The specimen comprised peripheral blood mononuclear cells (PBMCs), sampled when the disease was refractory, from a patient treated with antithyroid drugs. Receptors originate from a female donor with Graves disease.

V is TRBV20-1 and J is TRBJ1-2; D is perhaps TRBD1 (5 bases). Germline V lookup: CDR1 DFQATT, CDR2 SNEGSKA (reference sequence). The CDR3 has 11 residues. The V end lost 6 bases, the J end lost 9 bases, and 14 bases lay between the germline ends. The chain's CDR3 is CSARGAGSYTF. The CDR3 DNA reads as TGCAGTGCACGAGGGGCAGGAAGCTACACCTTC.

This sequence joins TRBV25-1 and TRBJ1-2; unclear D gene. Germline V CDR1 and CDR2: MGHDK, SYGVNS. Trimming removed 3 bases at V and 5 bases at J, with 4 bases between. This CDR3 region has 11 residues. CDR3 sequence reads: CASSDIYGYTF. Here the CDR3 DNA reads TGTGCCAGCAGTGACATTTATGGCTACACCTTC.

This clonotype showed up many times. The CDR3, as DNA: TGTGCCAGCAGTTCCTCCAGCGGTGGCTACACCTTC. Protein: CASSSSSGGYTF. The J gene is TRBJ1-2, the V gene TRBV12-3 or TRBV12-4; D call uncertain. V lost 4 bases to trimming and J lost 7 bases, with 10 bases between them. The length of the CDR3 is 12 residues.

This chain connects TRBV5-4 to TRBJ1-2; D possibly corresponds to TRBD1 (5 bases). CDR1 and CDR2 from the germline V gene are SGHNT and YYREEE (reference sequence). Trimming pared 1 base from V and 7 bases from J, leaving 14 bases between. The CDR3 runs 14 residues. In DNA, the CDR3 is TGTGCCAGCAGCTTGTCGAGGGGCGCGTTTGGCTACACCTTC. Translation gives CASSLSRGAFGYTF.

In its sample, this clonotype was seen a few times. The V call is TRBV7-3, the J call TRBJ2-4; possibly TRBD2 for D (5 bases). There are 15 residues in the CDR3. V lost 1 base to trimming and J lost 2 bases, with 9 bases between them. CDR1 SGHTA and CDR2 FQGTGA come from the germline V gene. CDR3 residues: CASSLNSGPKNIQYF. The CDR3 nucleotides are TGTGCCAGCAGCTTAAACAGCGGTCCCAAAAACATTCAGTACTTC. The full variable domain, in which reference TRBV7-3 and TRBJ2-4 provide the parts outside the CDR3, is GAGVSQTPSNKVTEKGKYVELRCDPISGHTALYWYRQSLGQGPEFLIYFQGTGAADDSGLPNDRFFAVRPEGSVSTLKIQRTERGDSAVYLCASSLNSGPKNIQYFGAGTRLSVL.

This clonotype was seen many times. This chain joins TRBV7-7 and TRBJ1-1; unclear D gene. Germline loops: CDR1 SSHAT, CDR2 FNYEAQ (reference sequence). With 6 bases removed from V and 0 bases from J, the gap between germline ends came to 11 bases. The CDR3 covers 14 residues. CDR3 bases: TGTGCCAGCAGGTTTCAGTGGGTGAACACTGAAGCTTTCTTT. Its protein product is CASRFQWVNTEAFF. The full variable domain, rest sourced from reference TRBV7-7 and TRBJ1-1, is GAGVSQSPRYKVTKRGQDVTLRCDPISSHATLYWYQQALGQGPEFLTYFNYEAQPDKSGLPSDRFSAERPEGSISTLTIQRTEQRDSAMYRCASRFQWVNTEAFFGQGTRLTVV.

This clonotype was observed a handful of times. This chain links TRBV6-1 with TRBJ2-7, with 7 positions matching TRBD2. V was clipped by 1 base and J by 7 bases; unmatched bases: 7. In germline, CDR1 is MNHNS, CDR2 SASEGT. The CDR3 runs to 14 residues. The CDR3 nucleotides read TGTGCCAGCAGTGAAGTCTTTATCGGGGGGGAGCAGTACTTC. Encoded protein: CASSEVFIGGEQYF.

In its sample, this clonotype was seen a few times. The rearrangement joins TRBV11-2 to TRBJ1-2; D not resolved. Trimming cost V 3 bases and J 7 bases, with 12 bases left between them. CDR1 is SGHAT, CDR2 FQNNGV, per germline. CDR3 length equals 13 residues. CDR3 residues: CASSLRPGIGYTF. CDR3 coding DNA: TGTGCCAGCAGCTTGCGACCTGGTATTGGCTACACCTTC.

The table lists this clonotype with a few counts. J is TRBJ1-1 and V is TRBV10-3; TRBD1 aligns across 9 bases. The CDR3 has 15 residues. Germline V gives CDR1 ENHRY, CDR2 SYGVKD. The V and J ends lost 6 bases and 1 base, in that order; junction bases with no gene match: 6. The CDR3 protein is CAIRDGQGWNTEAFF. As DNA, the CDR3 is TGTGCCATCAGGGATGGACAGGGGTGGAACACTGAAGCTTTCTTT.

This clonotype showed up just a few times. The rearrangement uses TRBV18 and TRBJ1-6; D unresolved. This CDR3 is 13 amino acids long. Trimming removed 2 bases at V and 9 bases at J, with 8 bases between. Germline V lookup: CDR1 KGHSH, CDR2 LQKENI. The CDR3 bases are TGTGCCAGCTCACCAGGGTGGGGTTCACCCCTCCACTTT. Protein sequence: CASSPGWGSPLHF.

The rearrangement links TRBV5-4 to TRBJ2-5, with TRBD2 matching over 8 bases. The V segment lost 2 bases and the J segment 3 bases; nucleotides outside the gene matches: 3. The CDR3 consists of 14 residues. Looked up from germline, CDR1 is SGHNT and CDR2 is YYREEE (reference sequence). The CDR3 DNA is TGTGCCAGCAGCTTCGGGACTAGTAAAGAGACCCAGTACTTC. It encodes CASSFGTSKETQYF.

This clonotype has more than one count but fewer than ten. The genes are TRBV30 and TRBJ2-2, with 8 bases that match TRBD1. The J segment lost 0 bases and the V segment lost 5 bases, leaving 5 bases of the junction unmatched. This CDR3 spans 15 amino acids. CDR1 is GTSNPN and CDR2 is SVGIG in the germline V gene (reference sequence). The CDR3 here is CAWGLGQANTGELFF. CDR3 in DNA: TGTGCCTGGGGACTGGGACAGGCGAACACCGGGGAGCTGTTTTTT. The whole variable domain, remainder taken from reference TRBV30 and TRBJ2-2, is SQTIHQWPATLVQPVGSPLSLECTVEGTSNPNLYWYRQAAGRGLQLLFYSVGIGQISSEVPQNLSASRPQDRQFILSSKKLLLSDSGFYLCAWGLGQANTGELFFGEGSRLTVL.

At least ten counts were recorded for this clonotype. V gene TRBV12-3 or TRBV12-4 combines with J gene TRBJ2-5, with TRBD1 matching over 7 bases. This CDR3 has 13 amino acids. The V gene end was trimmed by 6 bases and the J gene end by 5 bases; junction bases not matched to a gene: 6. The CDR3 sequence: CASRPGQRETQYF. The CDR3 DNA reads as TGTGCCAGCAGGCCGGGACAGAGGGAGACCCAGTACTTC.

In its sample, this clonotype was seen many times. The rearrangement joins TRBV9 to TRBJ2-7; D remains ambiguous. The CDR3 has 15 residues. The V gene lost 3 bases and the J gene lost 0 bases, with 13 bases spanning the gap. Germline V gene sequence: CDR1 SGDLS, CDR2 YYNGEE. The CDR3 DNA sequence: TGTGCCAGCAGCGGAAAAGATGGGGTCTCCTACGAGCAGTACTTC. This gives the protein CASSGKDGVSYEQYF.